Listed below are T cell receptor beta chains from one sample, sequenced in a study of blood T cell repertoires in COVID-19. Only in-frame clones appear in the TCRdb table, and some are missing; sequencing was by immunoSEQ multiplex PCR. The sample has 130,000 to 150,000 clones, around 84% seen once. The sequenced material came from PBMCs or T cells enriched from blood (not recorded which). The receptors were gathered from a woman aged 45 to 65 who had been exposed to COVID-19. CDR3s include the opening cysteine and the closing phenylalanine or tryptophan. The order of the fields is J gene, D gene, CDR3 length, V gene, clone size, CDR3 protein, CDR3 DNA. A D gene is named only where the DNA matches it firmly. Clone sizes are given selectively: once, few, many, or a class where the clone is expanded.

>TRBJ1-2|TRBD1|14|TRBV7-9|-
CASSHMTGSYGYTF
TGTGCCAGCAGTCACATGACAGGGTCCTATGGCTACACCTTC
>TRBJ1-1|TRBD1|13|TRBV7-9|few
CASSEQGQTEAFF
TGTGCCAGCAGCGAACAGGGGCAAACTGAAGCTTTCTTT
>TRBJ1-1|-|14|TRBV6-5|-
CASSSPRDRTEAFF
TGTGCCAGCAGCTCACCCAGGGATCGAACTGAAGCTTTCTTT
>TRBJ1-4|-|14|TRBV2|-
CASSVGREREKLFF
TGTGCCAGCAGTGTGGGCCGGGAGCGGGAAAAACTGTTTTTT
>TRBJ2-1|-|13|TRBV4-1|-
CASSQDRVNEQFF
TGCGCCAGCAGCCAAGATCGGGTGAATGAGCAGTTCTTC
>TRBJ2-7|-|12|TRBV6-1|-
CASSDTGYEQYF
TGTGCCAGCAGTGACACAGGCTACGAGCAGTACTTC
>TRBJ2-7|-|13|TRBV18|-
CASSPHPIYEQYF
TGTGCCAGCTCACCACACCCTATCTACGAGCAGTACTTC
>TRBJ2-7|TRBD2|14|TRBV27|-
CASSPLAGGGEQYF
TGTGCCAGCAGTCCACTAGCGGGAGGCGGCGAGCAGTACTTC
>TRBJ1-1|TRBD1|14|TRBV27|once
CASSFGQGITEAFF
TGTGCCAGCAGTTTCGGACAGGGAATAACTGAAGCTTTCTTT
>TRBJ1-1|-|13|TRBV5-1|few
CASSLGGNTEAFF
TGCGCCAGCAGCTTAGGAGGGAACACTGAAGCTTTCTTT
>TRBJ2-6|-|20|TRBV19|-
CASSIAGGTAARSGANVLTF
TGTGCCAGTAGTATAGCGGGAGGGACAGCCGCCCGATCCGGGGCCAACGTCCTGACTTTC